This T cell receptor (beta chain) derives from a study of cytomegalovirus exposure and HLA in healthy donors. Notes on the study in general: The investigators catalogued 164 TCR beta chains as cytomegalovirus-associated. TCR beta V- and J-gene trimming, according to a later analysis, was linked to a missense DCLRE1C variant.

As concerns this clone: Its cognate antigen is unknown.

This PCR relied on a set of 60 Vbeta primers and 13 Jbeta primers. Only in-frame clones appear in the TCRdb table, and some are missing; sequencing was by immunoSEQ multiplex PCR. The sample includes about 130,000 clones, under 85% of them seen just once. The V gene end was trimmed by 3 bases and the J gene end by 6 bases; junction bases not matched to a gene: 7. Per germline, CDR1 SGHRS and CDR2 YFSETQ. The CDR3 length is 14 residues. Sequencing input: PBMCs. This TCR was recovered from a man aged 25 to 40 in good health and CMV-seronegative. The rearrangement joins TRBV5-1 to TRBJ2-7; 9 positions agree with TRBD1. CDR3 residues: CASSWGQGTGEQYF. Here the CDR3 DNA reads TGCGCCAGCAGCTGGGGACAGGGTACGGGCGAGCAGTACTTC.